The T cell receptor (beta chain) described here comes from a study of T cell responses to AZD1222 COVID-19 vaccine. Findings and limits, study-wide: Following two doses of AZD1222, Spike-specific TCR breadth and depth rose. Researchers report vaccine-associated CD4 TCRs spanning spike, with dominance at 160-218 and 743-854. Among the donors, most were white British and more were female, and clonal diversity was possibly underestimated.

Method: immunoSEQ multiplex PCR; TCRdb's copy keeps in-frame clones and lacks some. The sample consists of around 180,000 clones, about nine tenths of them appearing once. With regard to this clone: As yet, its antigen is unknown.

The CDR3 consists of 10 residues. Germline V gene sequence: CDR1 DFQATT, CDR2 SNEGSKA (reference sequence). Trimming took 3 bases from V and 12 from J, leaving 11 bases between them. The clonotype originates from an adult in good health. The gene calls are TRBV20-1 and TRBJ1-1, with D possibly matching TRBD1 (6 bases). Source: peripheral blood, taken on day 0 of MenACWY control vaccination. The CDR3 reads CSASLGQTFF. The CDR3 nucleotides read TGCAGTGCTAGTTTGGGACAAACTTTCTTT.